What follows are 9 T cell receptor beta chains derived from one specimen sequenced in a study of human T cells and chemical hapten exposure. TCRdb reprocessed the RACE reads with MiXCR, giving one entry per CDR3 protein. The sample comprises 85,000 to 120,000 distinct CDR3 sequences, 12% of which are singletons, and over 1.5% rests with the top ten. As to time point: pre-sensitization, week 0. Treatment specified: therapeutic diphenylcyclopropenone sensitization with weekly scalp DPC. The sequencing here drew on whole blood, taken in connection with sensitization to the hapten diphenylcyclopropenone (DPC). Receptors originate from a woman in her forties or fifties with alopecia areata. Some clones in this sample may be carry-over from other donors' samples.

The J gene is TRBJ2-2, the V gene TRBV7-9; the D gene is possibly TRBD2 (6 bases). The germline CDR1 and CDR2 sequences are SEHNR and FQNEAQ (reference sequence). The CDR3 runs 15 residues. The ends were cut back, 5 bases at V and 3 bases at J, with 13 bases in the middle. Here the CDR3 DNA reads TGTGCCAGCAGCCCGCTGCGGGGACACACCGGGGAGCTGTTTTTT. It is translated as CASSPLRGHTGELFF.

V gene TRBV7-9 combines with J gene TRBJ2-1, with D perhaps matching TRBD2 (5 bases). Germline lookup yields CDR1 SEHNR and CDR2 FQNEAQ (reference sequence). This CDR3 spans 15 amino acids. Trimming left V 2 bases short and J 2 bases short, with 10 bases between. The CDR3 nucleotides are TGTGCCAGCAGCTTACGAGGGCTGGCCTACAATGAGCAGTTCTTC. Its translation is CASSLRGLAYNEQFF.

This clonotype was seen a few times. This chain joins TRBV4-1 and TRBJ1-1, with D uncertain. The germline gives CDR1 MGHRA, CDR2 YSYEKL. The CDR3 length is 13 residues. V was trimmed by 3 bases and J by 2 bases, leaving 7 bases between them. The CDR3 DNA follows: TGCGCCAGCAGCCAGATATCTAACACTGAAGCTTTCTTT. Amino acid sequence: CASSQISNTEAFF.

The chain is built from TRBV6-2 or TRBV6-3 and TRBJ1-5, with no clear D. The V end was cut by 6 bases, the J end by 3 bases, with 12 bases between. Germline CDR1 is MNHEY and CDR2 is SVGEGT. The CDR3 runs to 14 residues. This chain's CDR3 is CASRSGGFNQPQHF. CDR3 nucleotides: TGTGCCAGCAGGTCAGGAGGCTTCAATCAGCCCCAGCATTTT.

This clonotype was observed at least ten times. The rearrangement links TRBV6-2 or TRBV6-3 to TRBJ2-4, with 7 bases matching TRBD1. This CDR3 is 12 amino acids long. With 5 bases clipped from V and 10 bases from J, the junction kept 5 bases outside the gene matches. Germline-derived CDR1 and CDR2 are MNHEY and SVGEGT. The CDR3 region has the DNA TGTGCCAGCAGTGCGGACAGGCGGATTCAGTACTTC. This translates into CASSADRRIQYF.

This clonotype showed up just a few times. CDR3 nucleotides: TGTGCCAGCACCACGCAGGGGGGCCGAGAGACCCAGTACTTC. It translates to CASTTQGGRETQYF. This sequence joins TRBV7-2 and TRBJ2-5, with a tentative D call TRBD1 (7 bases). CDR1 and CDR2 from the germline V gene are SGHTA and FQGNSA. V lost 7 bases, J lost 4 bases, and 16 bases lay in between. The CDR3 runs to 14 residues.

This clonotype came up a few times. J is TRBJ2-4 and V is TRBV11-2; possibly TRBD1 for D (5 bases). This CDR3 is built from 14 residues. Germline CDR1 and CDR2: SGHAT and FQNNGV. Trimming took off 4 bases at V and 6 bases at J, with 13 bases between the two ends. CDR3 nucleotides: TGTGCCAGCAGCTCCCCACGTCAGGGAAACATTCAGTACTTC. Protein product: CASSSPRQGNIQYF.

In this sample, this clonotype turned up many times. This sequence joins TRBV7-6 and TRBJ2-1, with 9 bases identical to TRBD1. J lost 0 bases, V lost 4 bases, and 10 bases had no gene match. This CDR3 has 18 residues. Looked up from germline, CDR1 is SGHVS and CDR2 is FNYEAQ. CDR3 nucleotide sequence: TGTGCCAGCAGCTCAACAGGGGGCCTCCCTAGCTCCTACAATGAGCAGTTCTTC. This sequence encodes CASSSTGGLPSSYNEQFF.

The chain has TRBV27 and TRBJ2-5; D call uncertain. Germline assignment: CDR1 MNHEY and CDR2 SMNVEV (reference sequence). This CDR3 is built from 17 residues. Between the trimmed V and J ends, which lost 6 bases and 2 bases, there was a span of 22 bases. DNA of the CDR3: TGTGCCAGCAGCCGAATAGGGTCGACAACGCTTCAAGAGACCCAGTACTTC. Encoded protein: CASSRIGSTTLQETQYF.